Listed below are T cell receptor beta chains from one sample, sequenced in a study of T cell clonotyping in hematopoietic cell transplantation. Using immunoSEQ multiplex PCR, the repertoire was profiled, and TCRdb retains in-frame clones only, with some absent. This repertoire shows 13,000 to 15,000 clones, 65% to 90% found once; its top ten account for about 13%. The sample in question was PBMCs, obtained 100 days after allogeneic stem cell transplant. These receptors were taken from a male patient in his fifties or sixties who had an allogeneic stem cell transplant from an unrelated donor, so T cells may come from the graft donor. Some clones in this sample may be carry-over from other donors' samples. Both conserved end residues are part of each CDR3. Fields, in order: clone size, D gene, J gene, V gene, CDR3 DNA, CDR3 protein. A D gene is named only where the DNA matches it firmly. Part of the rows lack a size; the others show once, few, many or a class for expanded clones.

NA NA TRBJ2-5 TRBV13 TGTGCCAGCAGCATAGGGGGTAGGGCAGGGGAAGAGACCCAGTACTTC CASSIGGRAGEETQYF
NA TRBD2 TRBJ2-7 TRBV6-5 TGTGCCAGCAGTTTGATCCGGGAGGCTAACTACGAGCAGTACTTC CASSLIREANYEQYF
NA TRBD2 TRBJ2-7 TRBV28 TGTGCCAGCAGCCTCACTAGCGGGGGGAACCACGAGCAGTACTTC CASSLTSGGNHEQYF
NA NA TRBJ1-1 TRBV6-5 TGTGCCAGCAGTTCACGCAGGGGTGGCACTGAAGCTTTCTTT CASSSRRGGTEAFF
NA TRBD2 TRBJ2-3 TRBV9 TGTGCCAGCAGCGTAGGCTTAGCGGGGGCGGCAGATACGCAGTATTTT CASSVGLAGAADTQYF
once NA TRBJ2-5 TRBV5-6 TGTGCCAGCAGCTTGCAGGCGGGCCAAGAGACCCAGTACTTC CASSLQAGQETQYF
NA TRBD2 TRBJ2-7 TRBV7-6 TGTGCCAGCAGCTTAAGGACTAGCGCAGTCTACGAGCAGTACTTC CASSLRTSAVYEQYF
NA NA TRBJ1-5 TRBV7-7 TGTGCCAGCAGCTTAGATACCGAAGGCCCCCAGCATTTT CASSLDTEGPQHF
NA TRBD2 TRBJ2-3 TRBV29-1 TGCAGCTCCAAGAGGTCCGGGGGGACTGGCGATACGCAGTATTTT CSSKRSGGTGDTQYF
NA TRBD2 TRBJ2-3 TRBV7-2 TGTGCCAGCAGTTGGACTAGCGGAAGCACAGATACGCAGTATTTT CASSWTSGSTDTQYF
NA TRBD1 TRBJ1-2 TRBV9 TGTGCCAGCAGCGTAGAGCGACAGGGGGCGCGTCGTGGCTACACCTTC CASSVERQGARRGYTF
once NA TRBJ2-1 TRBV6-1 TGTGCCAGCAGTGCCTCGAGGGCCCGCGCCTACAATGAGCAGTTCTTC CASSASRARAYNEQFF
NA TRBD1 TRBJ2-7 TRBV6-1 TGTGCCAGCAGGCCCCGGGACAGGGTCTACGAGCAGTACTTC CASRPRDRVYEQYF
NA NA TRBJ2-2 TRBV30 TGTGCCTGCCATACGACCGGGGAGCTGTTTTTT CACHTTGELFF
NA TRBD2 TRBJ2-3 TRBV11-2 TGTGCCAGCAGCTTAGGTAGCGGGGGGAGCACAGATACGCAGTATTTT CASSLGSGGSTDTQYF
NA NA TRBJ2-5 TRBV6-5 TGTGCCAGCAGTTATGGGTTCAGAGAGACCCAGTACTTC CASSYGFRETQYF
few TRBD2 TRBJ2-5 TRBV9 TGTGCCAGCAGCATAGGGACTAGCGGGACCCAAGAGACCCAGTACTTC CASSIGTSGTQETQYF
NA NA TRBJ2-1 TRBV6-5 TGTGCCAGCGGGGGGGGCAGACAAAATGAGCAGTTCTTC CASGGGRQNEQFF
NA TRBD1 TRBJ1-1 TRBV5-1 TGCGCCAGCAGCTCGGAAGGCCGCTCCGCAGGGGGGACCACTGAAGCTTTCTTT CASSSEGRSAGGTTEAFF
NA NA TRBJ1-2 TRBV7-2 TGTGCCAGCAGCTCCTCGGGGACGGGTAACTATGGCTACACCTTC CASSSSGTGNYGYTF
once NA TRBJ1-4 TRBV5-6 TGTGCCAGCAGCGGAATCGAGGCGGGGAATGAAAAACTGTTTTTT CASSGIEAGNEKLFF
NA NA TRBJ1-5 TRBV5-8 TGTGCCAGCAGCTTACGACGGCCGAATCAGCCCCAGCATTTT CASSLRRPNQPQHF
NA NA TRBJ1-1 TRBV19 TGTGCCAGTACCCCCCCGGGAGTTGATACTGAAGCTTTCTTT CASTPPGVDTEAFF
NA NA TRBJ2-7 TRBV30 TGTGCCTCTTCTTCCGCCTGGTACGAGCAGTACTTC CASSSAWYEQYF
NA TRBD1 TRBJ2-6 TRBV19 TGTGCCAGTGGAAACCGGGACAGGGGAGGGGCCAACGTCCTGACTTTC CASGNRDRGGANVLTF
NA TRBD2 TRBJ2-3 TRBV11-2 TGTGCCAGCAGCCCCTCTAGCGGCGAGTCCACAGATACGCAGTATTTT CASSPSSGESTDTQYF
NA NA TRBJ2-6 TRBV4-2 TGTGCCAGCAGCCAAGCCACTTCCTCTGGGGCCAACGTCCTGACTTTC CASSQATSSGANVLTF
NA NA TRBJ1-1 TRBV7-3 TGTGCCAGCAGCCTTGGGGCCTCGAACACTGAAGCTTTCTTT CASSLGASNTEAFF
NA NA TRBJ1-6 TRBV4-3 TGCGCCAGCAGCCCCGACAGTCTCTCCTATAATTCACCCCTCCACTTT CASSPDSLSYNSPLHF
few NA TRBJ2-7 TRBV6-5 TGTGCCAGCACCCTGGACGGCTACGAGCAGTACTTC CASTLDGYEQYF
NA NA TRBJ2-7 TRBV5-1 TGCGCCAGCAGCAACTCCTACGAGCAGTACTTC CASSNSYEQYF
NA NA TRBJ1-4 TRBV7-6 TGTGCCAGCAGCTTACAAGTAACTAATGAAAAACTGTTTTTT CASSLQVTNEKLFF
NA NA TRBJ2-6 TRBV7-9 TGTGCCAGCAACCCTTCAGGGGGGCCAAGCTCTGGGGCCAACGTCCTGACTTTC CASNPSGGPSSGANVLTF
NA NA TRBJ2-5 TRBV19 TGTGCCAGTAGTATAGCAGGGGACCAAGAGACCCAGTACTTC CASSIAGDQETQYF
NA TRBD1 TRBJ2-1 TRBV7-2 TGTGCCAGCAGCTTTGGAGGACAGGGGTACAATGAGCAGTTCTTC CASSFGGQGYNEQFF
NA TRBD2 TRBJ2-5 TRBV19 TGTGCCAGTAGTTCCCCAAGTAGCGGGGTAGAGACCCAGTACTTC CASSSPSSGVETQYF
NA NA TRBJ2-5 TRBV7-9 TGTGCCAGCAGCTTAAGGGATCGGATCCAAGAGACCCAGTACTTC CASSLRDRIQETQYF
once NA TRBJ2-3 TRBV7-2 TGTGCCAGCAGAATAGGACTATCGGGGGCGGATACGCAGTATTTT CASRIGLSGADTQYF
NA NA TRBJ1-5 TRBV14 TGTGCCAGCAGCCAAGATCCCTCTGGGCAGCCCCAGCATTTT CASSQDPSGQPQHF
NA NA TRBJ1-2 TRBV19 TGTGCCAGTACCCTACGGAGTAACTATGGCTACACCTTC CASTLRSNYGYTF
NA TRBD1 TRBJ2-7 TRBV13 TGTGCCAGCAGCTTAGAGCTGGATCCGGGACAGGGGTCGTTC CASSLELDPGQGSF
NA NA TRBJ2-7 TRBV27 TGTGCCAGCAGTTTGCCCAGCTTC CASSLPSF
NA NA TRBJ1-1 TRBV30 TGTGCCTGGAGTGTCAGACCCTGGAACACTGAAGCTTTCTTT CAWSVRPWNTEAFF
NA NA TRBJ1-5 TRBV6-1 TGTGCCAGCAGTATCGACAGGCTCAATCAGCCCCAGCATTTT CASSIDRLNQPQHF
NA TRBD1 TRBJ2-3 TRBV7-7 TGTGCCAGCAGCTTGGGGGCAGGGGGCGCAGATACGCAGTATTTT CASSLGAGGADTQYF
NA NA TRBJ1-6 TRBV6-1 TGTGCCAGCAGTGAGGCAGGGGCCTTCTATAATTCACCCCTCCACTTT CASSEAGAFYNSPLHF
NA TRBD2 TRBJ2-3 TRBV10-2 TGCGCCAGCAGTGAGGAGCGGGAAAAAGATACGCAGTATTTT CASSEEREKDTQYF
once NA TRBJ2-5 TRBV19 TGTGCCAGTAGTATAGGGACAGATGAGACCCAGTACTTC CASSIGTDETQYF
NA TRBD1 TRBJ1-2 TRBV9 TGTGCCAGCAGCGATTCACCGGGACAGGGGGCGAAAGGCTACACCTTC CASSDSPGQGAKGYTF
NA NA TRBJ1-5 TRBV29-1 TGCAGCGCCCTAGAGGGGCGGAATCAGCCCCAGCATTTT CSALEGRNQPQHF
NA TRBD1 TRBJ2-3 TRBV29-1 TGCAGCGTTGGAACTGGGGACAGGGGCACAGATACGCAGTATTTT CSVGTGDRGTDTQYF
NA TRBD1 TRBJ1-2 TRBV6-1 TGTGCCAGCAGTGATGACAGGGTAAACTATGGCTACACCTTC CASSDDRVNYGYTF
NA TRBD1 TRBJ1-2 TRBV10-3 TGTGCCATCAGCCCCGACAGGGTCTGGGGCTACACCTTC CAISPDRVWGYTF